One sample yielded the 11 T cell receptor beta chains listed below, sequenced in a study of control samples from healthy donors and cancer patients. Generated by immunoSEQ multiplex PCR, the TCRdb table keeps only in-frame clones and is missing some. This repertoire shows 85,000 to 95,000 clones, roughly 90% found once; its top ten account for about 15%. The sequencing input was blood. Receptors were obtained from a woman between 65 and 79 years old in good health.

For this clone: Within the sample, other DNA sequences also encode this same CDR3. V is TRBV18 and J is TRBJ2-3; D ambiguous. CDR1 is KGHSH, CDR2 LQKENI, per germline. The ends were cut back, 3 bases at V and 0 bases at J, with 4 bases in the middle. The CDR3 has 13 residues. CDR3: CASSPLSTDTQYF. Written as DNA, the CDR3 is TGTGCCAGCTCACCTCTTAGCACAGATACGCAGTATTTT.

The rearrangement joins TRBV9 to TRBJ1-1; D not certain. The V end was cut by 0 bases, the J end by 1 base, with 4 bases between. The CDR3 is made up of 13 amino acids. Germline loops: CDR1 SGDLS, CDR2 YYNGEE. The CDR3, as DNA: TGTGCCAGCAGCGTAGGGTGGAACACTGAAGCTTTCTTT. Its translation is CASSVGWNTEAFF.

V is TRBV3-1 (or the pseudogene TRBV3-2) and J is TRBJ2-7, with a weak D call TRBD2 (6 bases). In germline, CDR1 is LGHDT, CDR2 YNNKEL (reference sequence). Trimming shortened V by 6 bases and J by 1 base, and 10 bases separated the two germline ends. The CDR3 spans 13 residues. CDR3 in amino acids: CASSVDYSYEQYF. In DNA, the CDR3 is TGTGCCAGCAGTGTGGACTATTCCTACGAGCAGTACTTC.

This clone was seen once. This chain joins TRBV25-1 and TRBJ1-3; unclear D gene. V was shortened by 5 bases and J by 0 bases, with 11 bases between the two germline ends. CDR1 is MGHDK, CDR2 SYGVNS, per germline. This CDR3 spans 15 amino acids. The CDR3 DNA follows: TGTGCCAGCAGTATCGGAGGATCCTCTGGAAACACCATATATTTT. Amino acids: CASSIGGSSGNTIYF.

The gene calls are TRBV5-1 and TRBJ2-1; perhaps TRBD2 as D (5 bases). Germline CDR1 and CDR2: SGHRS and YFSETQ. V was shortened by 0 bases and J by 4 bases, with 11 bases between the two germline ends. The CDR3 is made up of 15 amino acids. The CDR3 loop is CASSLGGVSYNEQFF. The CDR3 DNA follows: TGCGCCAGCAGCTTGGGGGGAGTTTCATACAATGAGCAGTTCTTC.

The J gene is TRBJ2-4, the V gene TRBV20-1; 11 bases map to TRBD2. From germline, CDR1 is DFQATT and CDR2 SNEGSKA (reference sequence). CDR3 length equals 16 residues. J was trimmed by 4 bases and V by 3 bases; bases with no gene match: 8. Here the CDR3 DNA reads TGCAGTGCTAGTACCGGGACTAGCGGAGGGAAAAACATTCAGTACTTC. Translated: CSASTGTSGGKNIQYF.

This chain connects TRBV10-3 to TRBJ1-1, with 7 positions matching TRBD1. The junction had 11 bases not matched to a gene; V was cut back by 11 bases and J by 5 bases. There are 13 residues in the CDR3. Germline CDR1 ENHRY, CDR2 SYGVKD. The CDR3 DNA reads as TGTGCCTCACGCTCCCAGGGGGGAACTGAAGCTTTCTTT. This translates into CASRSQGGTEAFF.

Here the CDR3 reads CAINPDGPSRGYTF. DNA for the CDR3: TGTGCCATCAACCCTGACGGGCCCTCACGGGGCTACACCTTC. This sequence joins TRBV10-3 and TRBJ1-2; D ambiguous. The CDR3 length is 14 residues. Germline-derived CDR1 and CDR2 are ENHRY and SYGVKD. The V end was cut by 7 bases, the J end by 8 bases, with 20 bases between.

The chain couples TRBV2 to TRBJ1-1; D is unclear. This CDR3 has 13 residues. Between the trimmed V and J ends, which lost 1 base and 6 bases, there was a span of 9 bases. Germline assignment: CDR1 SNHLY and CDR2 FYNNEI. The CDR3, as DNA: TGTGCCAGCAGTGAAGGGGGTACCCCTGAAGCTTTCTTT. Encoded protein: CASSEGGTPEAFF.

V usage is TRBV3-1 (or the pseudogene TRBV3-2) and J usage is TRBJ2-5; 7 positions match TRBD1. The CDR3 runs to 15 residues. After removal of 4 bases from V and 1 base from J, the junction contained 6 bases not matched to a gene. The V gene's germline CDR1 is LGHDT and CDR2 YNNKEL (reference sequence). The CDR3 region is CASSPGQKVQETQYF. CDR3 coding DNA: TGTGCCAGCAGCCCGGGACAGAAAGTCCAAGAGACCCAGTACTTC.

CDR3 bases: TGTGCCAGCAGTCTTGGGACTCACCGTAATGAGCAGTTCTTC. Translating it yields CASSLGTHRNEQFF. The chain is built from TRBV9 and TRBJ2-1; a possible D gene is TRBD2 (6 bases). CDR3 size: 14 residues. CDR1 and CDR2 from the germline V gene are SGDLS and YYNGEE. The V and J ends lost 5 bases and 7 bases respectively, with 16 bases between them.